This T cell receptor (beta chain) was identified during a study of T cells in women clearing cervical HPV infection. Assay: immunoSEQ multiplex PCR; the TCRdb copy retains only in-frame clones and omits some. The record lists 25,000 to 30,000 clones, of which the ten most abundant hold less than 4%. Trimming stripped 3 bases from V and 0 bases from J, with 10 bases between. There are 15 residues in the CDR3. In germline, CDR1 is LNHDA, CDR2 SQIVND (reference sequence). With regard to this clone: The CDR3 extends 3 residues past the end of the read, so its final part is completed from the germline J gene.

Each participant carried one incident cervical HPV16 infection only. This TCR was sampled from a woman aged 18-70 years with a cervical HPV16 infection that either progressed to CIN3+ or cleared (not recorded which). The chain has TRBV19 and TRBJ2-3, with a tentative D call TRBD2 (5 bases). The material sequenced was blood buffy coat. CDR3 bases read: TGTGCCAGTAGTATCCGGGGATCTAGCACAGATACG. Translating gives CASSIRGSSTDT. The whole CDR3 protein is CASSIRGSSTDTQYF.